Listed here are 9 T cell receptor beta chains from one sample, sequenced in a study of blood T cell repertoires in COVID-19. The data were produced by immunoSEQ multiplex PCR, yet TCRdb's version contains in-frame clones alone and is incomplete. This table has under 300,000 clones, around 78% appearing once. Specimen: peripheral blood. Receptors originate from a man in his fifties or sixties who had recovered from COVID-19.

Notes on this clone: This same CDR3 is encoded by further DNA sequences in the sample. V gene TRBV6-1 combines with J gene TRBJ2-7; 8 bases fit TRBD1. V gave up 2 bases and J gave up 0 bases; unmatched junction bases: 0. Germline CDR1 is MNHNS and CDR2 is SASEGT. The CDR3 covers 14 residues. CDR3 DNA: TGTGCCAGCAGTGAAACAGGGGGCTCCTACGAGCAGTACTTC. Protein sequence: CASSETGGSYEQYF.

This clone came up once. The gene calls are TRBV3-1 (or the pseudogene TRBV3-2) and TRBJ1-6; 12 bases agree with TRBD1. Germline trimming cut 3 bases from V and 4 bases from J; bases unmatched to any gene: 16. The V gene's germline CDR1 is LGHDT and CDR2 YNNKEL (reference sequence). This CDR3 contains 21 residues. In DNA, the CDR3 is TGTGCCAGCAGCCACGCGATCCGGGACAGGGGGCTCCTCAGGTATAATTCACCCCTCCACTTT. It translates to CASSHAIRDRGLLRYNSPLHF.

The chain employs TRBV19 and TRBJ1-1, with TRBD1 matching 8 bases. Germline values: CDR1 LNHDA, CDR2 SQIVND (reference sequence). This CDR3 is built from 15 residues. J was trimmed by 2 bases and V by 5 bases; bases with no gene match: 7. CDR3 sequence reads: CASSGDRSLNTEAFF. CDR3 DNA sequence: TGTGCCAGTAGTGGGGACAGGAGCCTTAACACTGAAGCTTTCTTT.

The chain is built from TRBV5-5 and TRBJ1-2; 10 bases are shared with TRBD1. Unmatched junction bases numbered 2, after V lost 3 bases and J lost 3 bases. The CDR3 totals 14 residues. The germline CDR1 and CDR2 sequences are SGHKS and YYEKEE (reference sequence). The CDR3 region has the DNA TGTGCCAGCAGCTCGACAGGGGGCCACTATGGCTACACCTTC. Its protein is CASSSTGGHYGYTF.

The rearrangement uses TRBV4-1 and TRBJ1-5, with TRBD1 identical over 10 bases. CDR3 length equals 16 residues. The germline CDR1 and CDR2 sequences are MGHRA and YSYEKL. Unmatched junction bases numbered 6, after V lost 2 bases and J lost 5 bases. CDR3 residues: CASSQLGTGDYQPQHF. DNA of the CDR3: TGCGCCAGCAGCCAATTAGGGACAGGGGACTATCAGCCCCAGCATTTT.

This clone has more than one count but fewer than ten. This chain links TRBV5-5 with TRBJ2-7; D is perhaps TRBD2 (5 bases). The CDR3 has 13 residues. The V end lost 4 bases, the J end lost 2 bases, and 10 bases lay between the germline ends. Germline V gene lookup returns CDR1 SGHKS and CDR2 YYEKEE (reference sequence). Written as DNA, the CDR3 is TGTGCCAGCAGCCTTGACTATCCCTACGAGCAGTACTTC. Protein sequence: CASSLDYPYEQYF.

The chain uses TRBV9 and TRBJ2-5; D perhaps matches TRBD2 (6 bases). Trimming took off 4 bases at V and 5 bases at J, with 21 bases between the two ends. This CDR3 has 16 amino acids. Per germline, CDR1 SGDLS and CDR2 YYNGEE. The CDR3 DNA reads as TGTGCCAGCAGCCCCGGCGGGGCTTGGCGCGGGGAGACCCAGTACTTC. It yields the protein CASSPGGAWRGETQYF. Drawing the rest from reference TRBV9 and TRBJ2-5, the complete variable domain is DSGVTQTPKHLITATGQRVTLRCSPRSGDLSVYWYQQSLDQGLQFLIQYYNGEERAKGNILERFSAQQFPDLHSELNLSSLELGDSALYFCASSPGGAWRGETQYFGPGTRLLVL.

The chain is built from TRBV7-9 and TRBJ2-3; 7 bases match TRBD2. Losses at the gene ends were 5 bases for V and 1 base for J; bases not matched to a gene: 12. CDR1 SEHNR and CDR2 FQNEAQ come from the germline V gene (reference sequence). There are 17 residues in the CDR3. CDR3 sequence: CASSLQNRAGGTDTQYF. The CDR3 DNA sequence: TGTGCCAGCAGCCTTCAAAACCGGGCGGGAGGCACAGATACGCAGTATTTT.

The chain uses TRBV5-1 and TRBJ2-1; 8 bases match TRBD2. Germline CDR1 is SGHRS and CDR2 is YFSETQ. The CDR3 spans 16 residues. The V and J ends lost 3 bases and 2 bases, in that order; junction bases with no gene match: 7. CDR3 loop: CASSWEGTRTYNEQFF. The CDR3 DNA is TGCGCCAGCAGCTGGGAGGGGACTAGAACCTACAATGAGCAGTTCTTC.